This TCR beta chain was found in a study of T-cell reconstitution after alpha-beta-depleted transplantation in children (dated by TCRdb to about 2016). Study-level background: Using TCR repertoire profiling, the study quantitatively followed how T-cell immune reconstitution unfolded in children after TCRalphabeta/CD19-depleted allogeneic hematopoietic cell transplantation. Broader findings and caveats from the paper: The high TCRbeta diversity at day 60 in some patients was ascribed to recipient T cells and intrathymic progenitors that had survived conditioning. Hyperexpanded clone frequencies declined over subsequent months; after one year, T-cell counts and TCRbeta diversity were mostly attributed to newly produced T cells. Apparently early alphabetaT-cell count recovery about two months after transplant reportedly relied on only several hundred rapidly expanded clones derived from non-depleted graft cells.

The treatment or condition label on this specimen signifies: allogeneic hematopoietic cell transplantation with graft depleted of TCRalphabeta T cells and CD19 B cells. Transplant recipients were children who received TCRalphabeta/CD19-depleted allogeneic hematopoietic cell grafts. This clonotype was detected a few times. The target of this receptor is not known. No base-level quality is on record; no much larger clone is a single base apart. From V the trimming removes 4 bases and from J it removes 6 bases, while the gene matches leave 21 bases of the junction unaccounted for. The CDR3, cysteine through phenylalanine, is 18 amino acids long. CDR3 DNA is the only sequence kept; it has 54 bases, read in frame from the first base. Sequences SQVTM (CDR1) and ANQGSEA (CDR2) are obtained from the germline V gene. The library was made by PCR. The run used an Illumina HiSeq 2500. To normalize quantification of the TCRbeta repertoire, the TCR libraries were built with molecular barcoding that relied on unique molecular identifiers. Clones were called with MiXCR by TCRdb after fastp trimmed the public reads at Q25, and only in-frame beta chains were retained. Identical CDR3 protein sequences are pooled into one entry, listed with their most common genes and DNA. This sample has about 580,000 distinct CDR3 sequences in its table, and approximately 22% of those were observed once. The ten most abundant clones make up 13% to 15% of the sample.

Here the sequenced sample was PBMCs, mostly from graft donor cells, taken 360 days after TCRalphabeta/CD19-depleted stem cell transplant. This receptor was obtained from a boy under three years old who had a stem cell transplant for acute myeloid leukemia, so the T cells may come from the graft donor. The sequence is built from TRBV29-1 and TRBJ1-1; 9 bases in the middle match TRBD1. In nucleotides, the sequence is TGCAGCGTTGCCGCCCCAGGACAGGGGATAGGGGTAAGCTCTGAAGCTTTCTTT. This gives the protein CSVAAPGQGIGVSSEAFF.